The sequence of this T cell receptor (beta chain) was determined in a study of long-term antiretroviral therapy in people with HIV. Germline CDR1 LNHDA, CDR2 SQIVND (reference sequence). This CDR3 contains 14 residues. V shed 0 bases and J shed 6 bases, with 8 bases lying between them. An immunoSEQ assay, version v3.0, was performed at survey level. Method: immunoSEQ multiplex PCR; TCRdb's copy keeps in-frame clones and lacks some. The table lists about 14,000 clones, 80% to 90% of them singletons. The J gene is TRBJ2-2, the V gene TRBV19; no clear D. The TCR sequence derives from a man aged 25 to 45 with HIV. The input for sequencing was unsorted PBMCs, taken 0.4 years after starting antiretroviral therapy. CDR3 residues: CASSIELLAGELFF. In nucleotides, the CDR3 is TGTGCCAGTAGTATAGAACTCCTCGCCGGGGAGCTGTTTTTT.